This is a list of T cell receptor beta chains from one sample in a study of Ad26.COV2.S vaccination and SARS-CoV-2 variants. Measured with immunoSEQ multiplex PCR; TCRdb has only the in-frame clones, and not every one. Of a few hundred thousand clones detected, 88% appear once; the ten largest clones hold 3.6%. Sequenced here: peripheral blood, sampled in a trial of Ad26.COV2.S vaccine versus placebo. The receptor source for this set is a person aged 18 to 65 who received the Ad26.COV2.S COVID-19 vaccine or a placebo. CDR3s include the opening cysteine and the closing phenylalanine or tryptophan. Fields, in order: D gene, clone size, V gene, J gene, CDR3 protein, CDR3 DNA. The D gene is left open where the match is weak. Rows give clone size only sometimes, using once, few, many, or a class for an expanded clone.

-	-	TRBV7-9	TRBJ2-2	CACQSGWLTGELFF	TGTGCCTGCCAAAGCGGGTGGCTAACCGGGGAGCTGTTTTTT
-	-	TRBV5-4	TRBJ2-5	CASSLASETQYF	TGTGCCAGCAGCTTGGCTTCGGAGACCCAGTACTTC
-	-	TRBV7-3	TRBJ2-3	CASSLVGQGDTQYF	TGTGCCAGCAGCTTAGTAGGGCAGGGAGATACGCAGTATTTT
TRBD1	few	TRBV9	TRBJ1-6	CASSPRTGVNSPLHF	TGTGCCAGCAGCCCCCGGACAGGGGTGAATTCACCCCTCCACTTT
TRBD1	-	TRBV7-9	TRBJ2-7	CASSSKTGLTYEQYF	TGTGCCAGCAGCTCTAAGACAGGGTTGACCTACGAGCAGTACTTC
TRBD2	-	TRBV27	TRBJ2-3	CASVPGTSGGIRDTQYF	TGTGCCAGCGTTCCCGGGACTAGCGGGGGCATCCGGGATACGCAGTATTTT
-	-	TRBV28	TRBJ2-3	CASSGVSTDTQYF	TGTGCCAGCAGTGGGGTGAGCACAGATACGCAGTATTTT
TRBD1	-	TRBV19	TRBJ2-7	CASSMTGGAWYF	TGTGCCAGTAGTATGACAGGGGGCGCGTGGTACTTC
-	-	TRBV4-1	TRBJ1-1	CASSQGRLMNTEAFF	TGCGCCAGCAGCCAAGGTCGCCTCATGAACACTGAAGCTTTCTTT
TRBD2	-	TRBV11-2	TRBJ2-1	CASSLGLAGGLEQFF	TGTGCCAGCAGCTTAGGACTAGCGGGCGGGTTGGAGCAGTTCTTC
-	-	TRBV5-1	TRBJ2-1	CASSLAGQGSYEQFF	TGCGCCAGCAGCTTGGCCGGGCAGGGATCCTATGAGCAGTTCTTC
-	once	TRBV7-6	TRBJ2-6	CASSLGSGLGANVLTF	TGTGCCAGCAGCTTAGGAAGTGGCTTAGGGGCCAACGTCCTGACTTTC
-	-	TRBV28	TRBJ2-6	CASSLGGSGANVLTF	TGTGCCAGCAGTTTAGGTGGCTCTGGGGCCAACGTCCTGACTTTC
-	-	TRBV24-1	TRBJ1-5	CATSDSGPNYGVQPQHF	TGTGCCACCAGTGATTCCGGACCTAACTATGGCGTTCAGCCCCAGCATTTT
TRBD1	-	TRBV20-1	TRBJ2-1	CSASDRGNYNEQFF	TGCAGTGCTAGTGACAGGGGAAACTACAATGAGCAGTTCTTC
TRBD1	-	TRBV7-2	TRBJ2-5	CASSLDRGRGETQYF	TGTGCCAGCAGCCTCGACAGGGGGCGCGGAGAGACCCAGTACTTC
TRBD1	-	TRBV5-1	TRBJ2-3	CASSWGQTSTDTQYF	TGCGCCAGCAGCTGGGGACAGACTAGCACAGATACGCAGTATTTT
-	-	TRBV5-4	TRBJ1-6	CASSLGWGADSPLHF	TGTGCCAGCAGCTTGGGGTGGGGGGCCGATTCACCCCTCCACTTT
TRBD2	-	TRBV27	TRBJ2-5	CASSHGGEQTQYF	TGTGCCAGCAGCCACGGGGGGGAGCAGACCCAGTACTTC
TRBD2	once	TRBV5-4	TRBJ2-7	CASSVGGFKSYEQYF	TGTGCCAGCAGCGTGGGGGGGTTTAAGTCCTACGAGCAGTACTTC
TRBD1	-	TRBV30	TRBJ1-1	CAWSANDRAATEAFF	TGTGCCTGGAGCGCCAACGACAGGGCGGCCACTGAAGCTTTCTTT
-	-	TRBV6-2/TRBV6-3	TRBJ1-1	CASSRGVTEAFF	TGTGCCAGCAGTCGAGGGGTGACTGAAGCTTTCTTT
-	few	TRBV6-1	TRBJ1-1	CASSEAPWGGNTEAFF	TGTGCCAGCAGTGAAGCGCCCTGGGGCGGGAACACTGAAGCTTTCTTT
-	-	TRBV28	TRBJ1-6	CASSIRGLSYNSPLHF	TGTGCCAGCAGCATCAGGGGACTCTCCTATAATTCACCCCTCCACTTT
-	-	TRBV28	TRBJ1-1	CASSNAGHAFEAFF	TGTGCCAGCAGCAACGCAGGCCATGCTTTTGAAGCTTTCTTT
-	-	TRBV4-1	TRBJ2-1	CASSQDSAETYNEQFF	TGCGCCAGCAGCCAAGATTCGGCAGAAACGTACAATGAGCAGTTCTTC
-	once	TRBV30	TRBJ1-1	CAWSSGGGMNTEAFF	TGTGCCTGGAGTTCGGGCGGAGGCATGAACACTGAAGCTTTCTTT
TRBD2	-	TRBV4-3	TRBJ2-3	CASSPRGSGGAGDTQYF	TGCGCCAGCAGCCCGCGGGGTAGCGGGGGGGCCGGAGATACGCAGTATTTT
TRBD1	-	TRBV9	TRBJ2-7	CASSPGTGATYLEQYF	TGTGCCAGCAGCCCCGGGACAGGGGCGACCTACTTAGAGCAGTACTTC
TRBD1	-	TRBV30	TRBJ1-4	CAWSTGTGTFQEKLFF	TGTGCCTGGAGTACTGGGACAGGGACGTTTCAAGAAAAACTGTTTTTT
-	-	TRBV4-1	TRBJ2-3	CASSQDPGPTDTQYF	TGCGCCAGCAGCCAAGATCCAGGGCCCACAGATACGCAGTATTTT
-	few	TRBV4-2	TRBJ2-4	CASSQDSRVRNIQYF	TGTGCCAGCAGCCAAGATTCGAGGGTACGGAACATTCAGTACTTC